This T cell receptor beta chain stems from a study of regulatory T cells in long-lasting Graves disease. Study context: A definition of persistent Graves' disease required over 5 years of antithyroid drugs plus positive TSH receptor antibodies.

Time point described: persistent/refractory GD, antithyroid drugs over 5 years with positive TRAb. PBMC-extracted RNA yielded the TCR library. Trimming cost V 4 bases and J 5 bases, with 11 bases left between them. From germline, CDR1 is SGHDN and CDR2 FVKESK. The length of the CDR3 is 13 residues. Through Arm-PCR of CDR3 regions and iRepertoire HTBI primers, TCR beta libraries were built. Via MiXCR, TCRdb re-called the multiplex PCR reads, giving one row per CDR3 protein. Seen here are 700,000 or so distinct CDR3 sequences, about 32% observed once, and the top ten hold about 42%. The input for sequencing was peripheral blood mononuclear cells (PBMCs), taken when the disease was refractory, from a patient treated with antithyroid drugs. The origin of this receptor is a female donor with Graves disease. The V and J genes are TRBV14 and TRBJ2-5; no reliable D call. The CDR3 here is CASSPHGRETQYF. CDR3 nucleotide sequence: TGTGCCAGCAGCCCTCACGGGCGGGAGACCCAGTACTTC.